These T cell receptor beta chains were read from a single sample in a study of persistence of HIV-infected CD4 T cells. These receptors' targets are unknown. The repertoire was sequenced with immunoSEQ multiplex PCR; TCRdb's copy has only in-frame clones and lacks some. The sample carries approximately 44,000 clones, roughly 90% recorded once. The sequencing used CD4+ T cells sorted from PBMCs after roughly 19-hour stimulation, collected from a patient who received antiretroviral therapy. These TCRs come from an adult man with HIV who was CMV-seropositive. The CDR3 runs from the conserved cysteine through the conserved F or W. Each record gives: D gene, J gene, V gene, CDR3 protein, CDR3 DNA. D genes are given only for firm matches.

TRBD1 | TRBJ2-7 | TRBV6-5 | CASSQRQGYTYEQYF | TGTGCCAGCAGTCAAAGACAGGGTTACACCTACGAGCAGTACTTC
TRBD2 | TRBJ2-1 | TRBV5-1 | CASSRLGGGAFNEQFF | TGCGCCAGCAGCCGCCTCGGCGGGGGGGCCTTCAATGAGCAGTTCTTC
TRBD1 | TRBJ1-1 | TRBV9 | CASSVLAGGRTEAFF | TGTGCCAGCAGCGTACTCGCAGGGGGCCGCACTGAAGCTTTCTTT
. | TRBJ1-1 | TRBV4-1 | CASSKEEGNTEAFF | TGCGCCAGCAGCAAAGAGGAGGGCAACACTGAAGCTTTCTTT
. | TRBJ2-1 | TRBV21-1 | CASRRALVHHSDNEQFF | TGTGCCAGCAGAAGGGCATTAGTACACCATTCAGACAATGAGCAGTTCTTC
. | TRBJ1-1 | TRBV5-6 | CASSWQPQRRNTEAFF | TGTGCCAGCAGCTGGCAACCACAGCGACGGAACACTGAAGCTTTCTTT
. | TRBJ2-1 | TRBV19 | CASRAGTQTSYNEQFF | TGTGCCAGTAGGGCCGGGACCCAAACCTCCTACAATGAGCAGTTCTTC
TRBD2 | TRBJ2-6 | TRBV19 | CASSVGGTGANVLTF | TGTGCCAGTAGTGTCGGGGGGACTGGGGCCAACGTCCTGACTTTC
. | TRBJ1-1 | TRBV19 | CASSLTVLGNTEAFF | TGTGCCAGTAGTCTGACGGTATTAGGGAACACTGAAGCTTTCTTT
. | TRBJ1-2 | TRBV19 | CASSMEGWANYGYTF | TGTGCCAGTAGTATGGAAGGGTGGGCCAACTATGGCTACACCTTC
. | TRBJ2-3 | TRBV5-1 | CASSPGENTGLGTQYF | TGCGCCAGCAGCCCCGGGGAGAACACGGGGTTGGGTACGCAGTATTTT
TRBD1 | TRBJ2-2 | TRBV6-5 | CASSLRQGYTGELFF | TGTGCCAGCAGTCTTCGACAGGGGTATACCGGGGAGCTGTTTTTT
TRBD1 | TRBJ1-6 | TRBV27 | CASHERGQLNSPLHF | TGTGCCAGCCATGAGAGGGGACAGTTAAATTCACCCCTCCACTTT
TRBD1 | TRBJ1-1 | TRBV7-3 | CASSSDRGTEAFF | TGTGCCAGCAGCTCCGACAGGGGAACTGAAGCTTTCTTT
. | TRBJ2-4 | TRBV15 | CATSRDLGNIQYF | TGTGCCACCAGCAGAGATTTGGGGAACATTCAGTACTTC
. | TRBJ2-7 | TRBV27 | CASTHYRSEQYF | TGTGCCAGCACCCATTATAGGAGCGAGCAGTACTTC
. | TRBJ2-2 | TRBV6-5 | CASRRTANTGELFF | TGTGCCAGCAGGAGGACAGCTAACACCGGGGAGCTGTTTTTT
TRBD2 | TRBJ2-1 | TRBV28 | CASSLREGGSYNEQFF | TGTGCCAGCAGTTTAAGGGAGGGAGGGTCCTACAATGAGCAGTTCTTC
. | TRBJ2-3 | TRBV7-2 | CASSFSSTDTQYF | TGTGCCAGCAGCTTTTCTTCCACAGATACGCAGTATTTT
TRBD1 | TRBJ1-4 | TRBV27 | CASSPARTGLDEKLFF | TGTGCCAGCAGTCCAGCTAGGACAGGTTTAGATGAAAAACTGTTTTTT
. | TRBJ2-7 | TRBV10-2 | CASSGGVNSYEQYF | TGCGCCAGCAGTGGGGGAGTCAACTCCTACGAGCAGTACTTC
TRBD1 | TRBJ1-5 | TRBV7-2 | CASSFGTVNQPQHF | TGTGCCAGCAGCTTCGGGACAGTTAATCAGCCCCAGCATTTT
. | TRBJ2-3 | TRBV3-1/TRBV3-2 | CASSLARLTDTQYF | TGTGCCAGCAGCCTCGCCCGTCTCACAGATACGCAGTATTTT
TRBD2 | TRBJ2-3 | TRBV18 | CASSTRTSGGTDTQYF | TGTGCCAGCTCAACCCGGACTAGCGGGGGGACAGATACGCAGTATTTT